This T cell receptor beta chain was recorded in a study of shared clonotypes between healthy human individuals. This CDR3 is built from 16 residues. The germline V and J ends were trimmed by 3 bases and 0 bases, with 14 bases remaining between them. Looked up from germline, CDR1 is KGHSH and CDR2 is LQKENI. As regards this clone: Antigen: not known.

Every contributor of samples was a Caucasian grown-up residing in Nashville, Tennessee. Study findings and constraints: Investigators expected sequencing depth to affect clonotype sharing among donors.

Replicate PCRs run on sorted subsets employed approximately 180 ng DNA, approximately 30,000 T cell genomes. The data were produced by immunoSEQ multiplex PCR, yet TCRdb's version contains in-frame clones alone and is incomplete. The sample holds about 1.5 million clones; 95% to 99% are singletons and the top ten take 0.4% to 0.45%. Material for sequencing was naive CD4+ T cells sorted from blood. Subset meaning: CD45RA+ positively selected. This clonotype was sampled from a man aged 30 to 39 in good health. The genes are TRBV18 and TRBJ1-1; no firm D call. CDR3: CASSPSGGFLNTEAFF. The CDR3 DNA reads as TGTGCCAGCTCACCCTCTGGTGGGTTCCTGAACACTGAAGCTTTCTTT.